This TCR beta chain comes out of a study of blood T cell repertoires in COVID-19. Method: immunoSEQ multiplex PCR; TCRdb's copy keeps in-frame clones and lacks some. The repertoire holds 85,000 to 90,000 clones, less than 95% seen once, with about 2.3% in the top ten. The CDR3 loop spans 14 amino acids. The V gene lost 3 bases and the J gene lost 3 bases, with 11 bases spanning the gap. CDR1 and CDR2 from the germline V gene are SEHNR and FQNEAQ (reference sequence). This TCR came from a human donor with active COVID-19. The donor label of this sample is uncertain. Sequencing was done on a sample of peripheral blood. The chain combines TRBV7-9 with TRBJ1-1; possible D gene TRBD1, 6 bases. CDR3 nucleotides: TGTGCCAGCAGCTTGACAGGTTCTCACACTGAAGCTTTCTTT. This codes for CASSLTGSHTEAFF.